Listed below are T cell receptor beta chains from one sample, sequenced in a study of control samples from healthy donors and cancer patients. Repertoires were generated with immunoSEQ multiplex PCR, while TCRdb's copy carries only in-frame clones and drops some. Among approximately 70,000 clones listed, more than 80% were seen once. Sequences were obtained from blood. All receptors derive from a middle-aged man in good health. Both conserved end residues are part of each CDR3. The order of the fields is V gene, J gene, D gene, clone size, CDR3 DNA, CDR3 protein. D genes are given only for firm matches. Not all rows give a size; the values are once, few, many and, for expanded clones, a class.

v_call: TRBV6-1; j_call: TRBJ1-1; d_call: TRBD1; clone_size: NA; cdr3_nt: TGTGCCAGCAGTGAACGGGACAGGGACACTGAAGCTTTCTTT; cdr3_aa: CASSERDRDTEAFF
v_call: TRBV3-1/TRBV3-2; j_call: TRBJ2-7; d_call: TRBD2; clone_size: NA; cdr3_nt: TGTGCCAGCAGCCATACTAGCGGGAAAACCTACGAGCAGTACTTC; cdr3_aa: CASSHTSGKTYEQYF
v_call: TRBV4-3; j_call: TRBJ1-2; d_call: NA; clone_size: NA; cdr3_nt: TGCGCCAGCAGCCAAGAATACCCCGGCTATGGCTACACCTTC; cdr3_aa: CASSQEYPGYGYTF
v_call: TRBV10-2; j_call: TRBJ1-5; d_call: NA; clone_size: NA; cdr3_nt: TGCGCCAGCAGCCAACAGGGAATCAATCAGCCCCAGCATTTT; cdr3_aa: CASSQQGINQPQHF
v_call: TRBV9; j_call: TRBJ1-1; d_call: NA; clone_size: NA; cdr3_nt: TGTGCCAGCAGCGTCGACATCAACACTGAAGCTTTCTTT; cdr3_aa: CASSVDINTEAFF
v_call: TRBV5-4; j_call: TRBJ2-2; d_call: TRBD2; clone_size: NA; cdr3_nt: TGTGCCAGCAGGGGCGGGAGGGAGGGCACCGGGGAGCTGTTTTTT; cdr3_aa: CASRGGREGTGELFF
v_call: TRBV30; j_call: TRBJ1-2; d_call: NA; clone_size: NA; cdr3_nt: TGTGCCTGGAGTAGTAAAACAGCCTATTATGGCTACACCTTC; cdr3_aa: CAWSSKTAYYGYTF
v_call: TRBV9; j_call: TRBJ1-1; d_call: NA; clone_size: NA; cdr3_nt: TGTGCCAGCAGCGCACAGTCGAACACTGAAGCTTTCTTT; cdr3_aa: CASSAQSNTEAFF
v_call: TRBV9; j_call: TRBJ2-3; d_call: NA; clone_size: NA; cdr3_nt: TGTGCCAGCAGCGCGGGACTCGCTCAACGGGATACGCAGTATTTT; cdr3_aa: CASSAGLAQRDTQYF
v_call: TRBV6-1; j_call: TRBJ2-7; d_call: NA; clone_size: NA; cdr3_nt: TGTGCCAGCAGTGAAGCTTCGGTAGGGGGCTACGAGCAGTACTTC; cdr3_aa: CASSEASVGGYEQYF
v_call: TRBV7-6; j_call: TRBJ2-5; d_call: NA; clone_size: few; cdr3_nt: TGTGCCAGCAGCTTAAATGCTGGTTTTGTCGGGCTCCAGTACTTC; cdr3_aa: CASSLNAGFVGLQYF
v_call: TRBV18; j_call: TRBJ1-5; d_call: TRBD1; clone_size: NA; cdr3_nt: TGTGCCAGCTCCCTGGACAGGGCCGGGCAGCCCCAGCATTTT; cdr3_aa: CASSLDRAGQPQHF
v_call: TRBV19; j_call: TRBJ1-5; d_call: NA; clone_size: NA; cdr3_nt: TGTGCCAGTAGTATAGCTGCGGGGAATCAGCCCCAGCATTTT; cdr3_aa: CASSIAAGNQPQHF
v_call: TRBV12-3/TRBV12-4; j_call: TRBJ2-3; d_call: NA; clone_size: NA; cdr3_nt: TGTGCCAGCAGACCCGACAGCTCCGATACGCAGTATTTT; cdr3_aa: CASRPDSSDTQYF
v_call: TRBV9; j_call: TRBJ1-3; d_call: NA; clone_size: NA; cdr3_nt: TGTGCCAGCAGCGCCCACATCATCGGAAACACCATATATTTT; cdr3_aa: CASSAHIIGNTIYF
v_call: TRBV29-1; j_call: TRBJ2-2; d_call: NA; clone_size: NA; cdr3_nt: TGCAGCGCTCACCTAGGCGCCGGGGAGCTGTTTTTT; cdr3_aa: CSAHLGAGELFF
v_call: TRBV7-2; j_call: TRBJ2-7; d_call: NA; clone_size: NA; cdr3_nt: TGTGCCAGCAGCGAAACCCCGGACGGGTCCTACGAGCAGTACTTC; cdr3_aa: CASSETPDGSYEQYF
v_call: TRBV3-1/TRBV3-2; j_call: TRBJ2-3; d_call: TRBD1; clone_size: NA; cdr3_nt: TGTGCCAGCGCCGGGACAGGGGGCCCAGATACGCAGTATTTT; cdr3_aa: CASAGTGGPDTQYF
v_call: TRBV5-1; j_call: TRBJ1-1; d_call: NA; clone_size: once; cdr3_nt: TGCGCCAGCAGCTCGGTCGGGGGCAGCACTGAAGCTTTCTTT; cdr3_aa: CASSSVGGSTEAFF
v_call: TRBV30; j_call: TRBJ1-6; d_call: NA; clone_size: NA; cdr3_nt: TGTGTCATGGGAAATTCACCCCTCCACTTT; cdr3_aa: CVMGNSPLHF
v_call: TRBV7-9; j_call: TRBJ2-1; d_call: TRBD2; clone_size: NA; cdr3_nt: TGTGCCAGCAGCCTCACGAGGCTAGCGGGAGCCTTAAATGAGCAGTTCTTC; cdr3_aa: CASSLTRLAGALNEQFF
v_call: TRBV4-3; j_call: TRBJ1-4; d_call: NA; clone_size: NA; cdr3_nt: TGCGCCAGCAGCCAAAATCGGGGACCGGGGGAAAAACTGTTTTTT; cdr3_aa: CASSQNRGPGEKLFF
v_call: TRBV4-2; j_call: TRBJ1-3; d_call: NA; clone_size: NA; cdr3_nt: TGTGCCAGCAGCCAAGGCGGGAGTCCTGGAAACACCATATATTTT; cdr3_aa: CASSQGGSPGNTIYF
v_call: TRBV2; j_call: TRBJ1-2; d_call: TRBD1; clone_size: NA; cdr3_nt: TGTGCCAGCAGTGCCCGGGACAGGTCAGACTTC; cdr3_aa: CASSARDRSDF
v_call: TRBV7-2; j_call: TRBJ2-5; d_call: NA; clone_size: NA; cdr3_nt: TGTGCCAGCAGCTTAGTGGGGGGCCGAGAGACCCAGTACTTC; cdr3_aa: CASSLVGGRETQYF
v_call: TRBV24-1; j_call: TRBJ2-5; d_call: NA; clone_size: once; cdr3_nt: TGTGCCACCAGTGATTGGACAGAGCAAGAGACCCAGTACTTC; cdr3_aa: CATSDWTEQETQYF
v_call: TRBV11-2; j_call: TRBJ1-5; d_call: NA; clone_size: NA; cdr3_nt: TGTGCCAGCAGCTTAGATTCGGCGGCGGGTTTTAGCAATCAGCCCCAGCATTTT; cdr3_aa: CASSLDSAAGFSNQPQHF
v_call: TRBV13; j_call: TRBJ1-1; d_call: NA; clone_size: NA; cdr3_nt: TGTGCCAGCAGCTTAGTGGGGAGAACTGAAGCTTTCTTT; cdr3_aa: CASSLVGRTEAFF
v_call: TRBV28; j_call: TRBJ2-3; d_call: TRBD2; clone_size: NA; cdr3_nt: TGTGCCAGCGCGCCAGCGGGAGGGCCGGTCACAGATACGCAGTATTTT; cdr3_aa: CASAPAGGPVTDTQYF
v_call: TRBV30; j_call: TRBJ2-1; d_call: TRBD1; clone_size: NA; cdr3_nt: TGTGCCTCGACAGGGAGCTCCTACAATGAGCAGTTCTTC; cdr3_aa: CASTGSSYNEQFF
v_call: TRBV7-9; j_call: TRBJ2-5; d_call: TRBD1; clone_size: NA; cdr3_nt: TGTGCCAGCAGCCGGGTGGGGACAGCTCAAGAGACCCAGTACTTC; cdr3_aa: CASSRVGTAQETQYF
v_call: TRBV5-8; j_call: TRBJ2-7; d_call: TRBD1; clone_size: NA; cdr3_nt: TGTGCCAGCAGCTCGCAGGGGGTTCCCAACGAGCAGTACTTC; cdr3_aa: CASSSQGVPNEQYF
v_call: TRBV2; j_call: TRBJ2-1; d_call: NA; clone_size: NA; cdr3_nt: TGTGCCAGCAGTGACTTTGAGGCTAGCATCCATGAGCAGTTCTTC; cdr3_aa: CASSDFEASIHEQFF
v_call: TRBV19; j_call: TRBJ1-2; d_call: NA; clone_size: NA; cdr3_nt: TGTGCCAGTACCAACCGGGGGGTTCAAGGCTACACCTTC; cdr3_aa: CASTNRGVQGYTF
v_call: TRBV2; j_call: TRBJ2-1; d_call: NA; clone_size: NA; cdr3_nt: TGTGCCAGCAGCGAGTACAATGAGCAGTTCTTC; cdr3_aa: CASSEYNEQFF
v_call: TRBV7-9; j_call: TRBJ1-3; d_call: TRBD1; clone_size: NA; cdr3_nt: TGTGCCAGCAGCTTAGGGCAGGGGGTAGCTGGAAACACCATATATTTT; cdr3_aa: CASSLGQGVAGNTIYF
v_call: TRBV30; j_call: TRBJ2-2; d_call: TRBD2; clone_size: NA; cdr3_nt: TGTGCCTGGAGTGTAGGGTCTAGCGGACACACCGGGGAGCTGTTTTTT; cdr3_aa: CAWSVGSSGHTGELFF
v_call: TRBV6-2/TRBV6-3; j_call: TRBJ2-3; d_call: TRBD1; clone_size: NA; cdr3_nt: TGTGCCAGCAGTTGGGGGACAGCTGGCACAGATACGCAGTATTTT; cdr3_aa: CASSWGTAGTDTQYF
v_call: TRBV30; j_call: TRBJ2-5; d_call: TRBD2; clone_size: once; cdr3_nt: TGTGCCTGGAGTAAAGGGACTAGCGGCGGAGAGACCCAGTACTTC; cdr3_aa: CAWSKGTSGGETQYF
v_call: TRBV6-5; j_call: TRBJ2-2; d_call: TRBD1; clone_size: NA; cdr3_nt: TGTGCCAGCTCCAGTAGGGGGCAAGGCACCGGGGAGCTGTTTTTT; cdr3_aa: CASSSRGQGTGELFF
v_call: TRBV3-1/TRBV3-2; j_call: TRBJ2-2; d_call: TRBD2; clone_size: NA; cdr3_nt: TGTGCCAGCAGCCAGCAGCGGGAATGGGACGGGGAGCTGTTTTTT; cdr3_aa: CASSQQREWDGELFF
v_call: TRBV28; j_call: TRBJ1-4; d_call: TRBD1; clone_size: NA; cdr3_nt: TGTGCCAGCAGTTTATCACAGGGGTCTAATGAAAAACTGTTTTTT; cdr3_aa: CASSLSQGSNEKLFF
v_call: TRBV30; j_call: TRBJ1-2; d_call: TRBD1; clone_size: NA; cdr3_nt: TGTGCCTGGAGTACACAGGGGATCGATGTCTATGGCTACACCTTC; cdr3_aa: CAWSTQGIDVYGYTF
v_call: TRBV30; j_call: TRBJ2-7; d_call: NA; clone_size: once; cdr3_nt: TGTGCCTGGAGTGTAACTAGCATCGGCGAGCAGTACTTC; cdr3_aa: CAWSVTSIGEQYF
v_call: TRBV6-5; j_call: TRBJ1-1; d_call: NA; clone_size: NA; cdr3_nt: TGTGCCAGCAGAACCGGGGCCCGGGGAGCTTTCTTT; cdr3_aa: CASRTGARGAFF
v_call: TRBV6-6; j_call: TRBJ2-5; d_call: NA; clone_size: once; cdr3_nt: TGTGCCAGCAGAACCGGGACTGGGGGAGAGACCCAGTACTTC; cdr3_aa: CASRTGTGGETQYF
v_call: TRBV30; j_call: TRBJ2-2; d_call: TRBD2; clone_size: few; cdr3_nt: TGTGCCTGGACGAAGTATGGCGGGGGGCTTAACACCGGGGAGCTGTTTTTT; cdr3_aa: CAWTKYGGGLNTGELFF
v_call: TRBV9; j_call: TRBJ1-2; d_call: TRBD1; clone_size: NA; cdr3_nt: TGTGCCAGCAGCTCCTCGACAGGGAAGAATGGCTACACCTTC; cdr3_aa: CASSSSTGKNGYTF
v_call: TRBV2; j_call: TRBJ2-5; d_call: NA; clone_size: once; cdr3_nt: TGTGCCAGCATAGGCCCCGGGCTAGCGATGGAGACCCAGTACTTC; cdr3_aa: CASIGPGLAMETQYF
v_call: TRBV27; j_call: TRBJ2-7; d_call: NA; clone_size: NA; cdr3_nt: TGTGCCAGCAGTTTCGACGGTGCGTACGAGCAGTACTTC; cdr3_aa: CASSFDGAYEQYF